This TCR beta chain appears in the sequencing data of a study of blood T cells in healthy people across ages. Unmatched junction bases numbered 3, after V lost 4 bases and J lost 2 bases. CDR3 length: 13 amino acids. CDR1 is SQVTM, CDR2 ANQGSEA, per germline. As regards this clonotype: The antigen remains undetermined.

Study results and caveats: Higher naive T cell percentage went strongly together with higher TCR beta diversity.

Primers used in a second PCR of about 7 to 12 cycles were a sample-barcoded 5' primer and a J-beta primer mix. Every molecule of cDNA carried a tag from a template-switch adaptor with 12 random nucleotides. TCRdb reprocessed the 5' RACE reads with MiXCR, giving one entry per CDR3 protein. In the table there are roughly 800,000 distinct CDR3 sequences, around 25% of which are singletons. The same sample was also used in a study of T cells of mothers and their children. Per that study: The yield was over 9 million TCR beta CDR3 reads from each mother and about 3.2 million from each child.

The chain is built from TRBV29-1 and TRBJ2-3; 7 bases map to TRBD1. The sample consisted of blood. This sequence originates from a boy aged 5-17 years in good health. The CDR3 region has the DNA TGCAGCGTTGGACAGGGAGTCACAGATACGCAGTATTTT. It translates to CSVGQGVTDTQYF.